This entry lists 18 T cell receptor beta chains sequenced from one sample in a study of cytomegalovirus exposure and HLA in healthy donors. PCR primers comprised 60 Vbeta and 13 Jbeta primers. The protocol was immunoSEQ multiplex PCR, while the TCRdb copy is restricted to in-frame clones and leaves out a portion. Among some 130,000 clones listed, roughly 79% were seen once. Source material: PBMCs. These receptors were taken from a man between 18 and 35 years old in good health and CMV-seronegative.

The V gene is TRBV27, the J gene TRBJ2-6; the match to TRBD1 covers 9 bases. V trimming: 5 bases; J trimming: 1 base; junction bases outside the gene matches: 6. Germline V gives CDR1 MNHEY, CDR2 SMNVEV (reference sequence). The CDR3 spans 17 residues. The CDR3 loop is CASSPGQGRSGANVLTF. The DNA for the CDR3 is TGTGCCAGCAGTCCCGGACAGGGGAGGTCTGGGGCCAACGTCCTGACTTTC.

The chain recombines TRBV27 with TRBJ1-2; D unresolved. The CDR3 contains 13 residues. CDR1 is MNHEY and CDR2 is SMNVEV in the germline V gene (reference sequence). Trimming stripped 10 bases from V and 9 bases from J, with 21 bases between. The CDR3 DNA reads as TGTGCCACCCTTAAGGGAGGCCCGCGGAGCTACACCTTC. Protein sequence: CATLKGGPRSYTF.

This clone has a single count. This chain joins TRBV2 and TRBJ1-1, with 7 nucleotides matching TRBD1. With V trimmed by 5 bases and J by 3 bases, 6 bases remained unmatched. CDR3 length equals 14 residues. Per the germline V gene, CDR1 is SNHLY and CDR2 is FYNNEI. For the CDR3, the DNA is TGTGCCAGCAGTCTTGACAGGGCCCACACTGAAGCTTTCTTT. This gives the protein CASSLDRAHTEAFF.

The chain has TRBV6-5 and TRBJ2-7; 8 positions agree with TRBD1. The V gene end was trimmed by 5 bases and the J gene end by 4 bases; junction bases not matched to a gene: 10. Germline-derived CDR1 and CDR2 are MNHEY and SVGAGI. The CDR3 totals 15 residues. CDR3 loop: CASSPQWTGMYEQYF. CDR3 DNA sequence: TGTGCCAGCAGTCCCCAATGGACAGGGATGTACGAGCAGTACTTC.

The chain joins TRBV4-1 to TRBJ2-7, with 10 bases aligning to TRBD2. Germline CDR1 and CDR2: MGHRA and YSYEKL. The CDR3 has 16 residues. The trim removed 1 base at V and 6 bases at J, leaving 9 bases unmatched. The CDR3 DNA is TGCGCCAGCAGCCAAGGCCCACTAGCGGGGTCCCTCGAGCAGTACTTC. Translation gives CASSQGPLAGSLEQYF.

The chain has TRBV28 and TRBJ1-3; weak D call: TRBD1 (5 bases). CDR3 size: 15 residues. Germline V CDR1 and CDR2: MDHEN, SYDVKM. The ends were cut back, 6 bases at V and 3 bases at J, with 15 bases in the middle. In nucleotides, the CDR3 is TGTGCCAGCAGCACAAGTAGGGGAATTGGAAACACCATATATTTT. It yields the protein CASSTSRGIGNTIYF.

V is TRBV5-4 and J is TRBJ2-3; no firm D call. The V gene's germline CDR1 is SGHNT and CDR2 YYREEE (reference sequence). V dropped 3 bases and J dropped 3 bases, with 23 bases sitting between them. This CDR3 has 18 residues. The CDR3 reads CASSSPAGRPAQTDTQYF. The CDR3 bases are TGTGCCAGCAGCTCCCCTGCAGGAAGGCCGGCACAAACAGATACGCAGTATTTT.

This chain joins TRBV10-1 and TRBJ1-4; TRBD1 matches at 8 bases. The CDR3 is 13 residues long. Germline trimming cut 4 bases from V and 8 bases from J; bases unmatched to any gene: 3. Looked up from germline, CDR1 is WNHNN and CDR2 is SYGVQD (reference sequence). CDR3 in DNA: TGCGCCAGCAGTGGACAGGGGCAGGAAAAACTGTTTTTT. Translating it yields CASSGQGQEKLFF.

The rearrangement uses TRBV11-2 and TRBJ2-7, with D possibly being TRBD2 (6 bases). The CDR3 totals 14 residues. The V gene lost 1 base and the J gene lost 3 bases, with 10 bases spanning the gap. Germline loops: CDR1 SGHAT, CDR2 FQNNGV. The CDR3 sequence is CASSLVGGVYEQYF. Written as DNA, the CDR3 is TGTGCCAGCAGCTTAGTTGGCGGGGTCTACGAGCAGTACTTC.

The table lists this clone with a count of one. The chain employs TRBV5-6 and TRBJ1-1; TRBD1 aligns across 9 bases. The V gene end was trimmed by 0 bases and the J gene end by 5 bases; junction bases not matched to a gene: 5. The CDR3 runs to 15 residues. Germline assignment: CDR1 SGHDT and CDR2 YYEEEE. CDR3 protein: CASSLGGQGGTEAFF. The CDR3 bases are TGTGCCAGCAGCTTGGGGGGACAGGGAGGGACTGAAGCTTTCTTT.

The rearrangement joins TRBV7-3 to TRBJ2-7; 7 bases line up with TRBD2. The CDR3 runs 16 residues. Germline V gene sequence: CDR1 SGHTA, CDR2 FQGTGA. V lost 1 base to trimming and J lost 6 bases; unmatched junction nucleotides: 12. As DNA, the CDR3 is TGTGCCAGCAGCTTAATGAGCGGCGGGGGTCCGTTCGAGCAGTACTTC. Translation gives CASSLMSGGGPFEQYF. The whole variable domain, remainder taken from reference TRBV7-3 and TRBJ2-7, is GAGVSQTPSNKVTEKGKYVELRCDPISGHTALYWYRQSLGQGPEFLIYFQGTGAADDSGLPNDRFFAVRPEGSVSTLKIQRTERGDSAVYLCASSLMSGGGPFEQYFGPGTRLTVT.

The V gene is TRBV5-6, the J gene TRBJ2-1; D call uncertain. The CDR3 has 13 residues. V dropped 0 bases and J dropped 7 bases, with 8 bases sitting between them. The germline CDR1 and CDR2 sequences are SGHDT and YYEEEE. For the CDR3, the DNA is TGTGCCAGCAGCTTGGACTTCGGGAATGAGCAGTTCTTC. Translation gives CASSLDFGNEQFF.

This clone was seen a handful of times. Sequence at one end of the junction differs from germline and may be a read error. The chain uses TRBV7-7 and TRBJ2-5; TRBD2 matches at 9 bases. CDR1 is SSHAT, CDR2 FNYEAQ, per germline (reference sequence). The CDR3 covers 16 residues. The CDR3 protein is CASSPTAGGIGETQYF. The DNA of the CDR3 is TGTGCTAGCAGCCCGACAGCGGGGGGCATCGGTGAGACCCAGTACTTC.

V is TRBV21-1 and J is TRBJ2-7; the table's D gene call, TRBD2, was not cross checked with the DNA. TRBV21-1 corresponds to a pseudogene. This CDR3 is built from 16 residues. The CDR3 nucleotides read TGTGCCAGCAGCTCACCTGGGGGGGGCCAGCCCTACGAGCAGTACTTC. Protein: CASSSPGGGQPYEQYF.

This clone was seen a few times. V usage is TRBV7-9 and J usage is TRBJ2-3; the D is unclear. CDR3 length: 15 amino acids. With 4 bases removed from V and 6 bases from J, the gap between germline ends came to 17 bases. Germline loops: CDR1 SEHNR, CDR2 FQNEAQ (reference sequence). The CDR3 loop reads CASSSVASLWDTQYF. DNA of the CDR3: TGTGCCAGCAGCTCAGTCGCCTCGCTTTGGGATACGCAGTATTTT. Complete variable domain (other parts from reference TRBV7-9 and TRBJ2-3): DTGVSQNPRHKITKRGQNVTFRCDPISEHNRLYWYRQTLGQGPEFLTYFQNEAQLEKSRLLSDRFSAERPKGSFSTLEIQRTEQGDSAMYLCASSSVASLWDTQYFGPGTRLTVL.

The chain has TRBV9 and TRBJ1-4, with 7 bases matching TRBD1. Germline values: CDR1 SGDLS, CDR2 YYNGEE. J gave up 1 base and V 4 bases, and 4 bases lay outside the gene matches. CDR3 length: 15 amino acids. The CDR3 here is CASSPGDRTNEKLFF. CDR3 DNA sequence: TGTGCCAGCAGCCCGGGGGACAGAACTAATGAAAAACTGTTTTTT.

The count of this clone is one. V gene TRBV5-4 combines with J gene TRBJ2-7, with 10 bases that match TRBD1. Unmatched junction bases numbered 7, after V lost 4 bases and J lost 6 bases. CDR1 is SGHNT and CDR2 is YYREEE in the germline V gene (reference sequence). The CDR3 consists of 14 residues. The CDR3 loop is CASSDRTGGLEQYF. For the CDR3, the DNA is TGTGCCAGCAGCGATAGGACAGGGGGGCTCGAGCAGTACTTC.

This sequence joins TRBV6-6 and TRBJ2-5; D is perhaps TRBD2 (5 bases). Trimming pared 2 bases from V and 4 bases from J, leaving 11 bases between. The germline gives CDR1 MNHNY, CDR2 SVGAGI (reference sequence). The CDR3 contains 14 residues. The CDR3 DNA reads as TGTGCCAGCAGTTACATCGGGGATGGAGAGACCCAGTACTTC. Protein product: CASSYIGDGETQYF.